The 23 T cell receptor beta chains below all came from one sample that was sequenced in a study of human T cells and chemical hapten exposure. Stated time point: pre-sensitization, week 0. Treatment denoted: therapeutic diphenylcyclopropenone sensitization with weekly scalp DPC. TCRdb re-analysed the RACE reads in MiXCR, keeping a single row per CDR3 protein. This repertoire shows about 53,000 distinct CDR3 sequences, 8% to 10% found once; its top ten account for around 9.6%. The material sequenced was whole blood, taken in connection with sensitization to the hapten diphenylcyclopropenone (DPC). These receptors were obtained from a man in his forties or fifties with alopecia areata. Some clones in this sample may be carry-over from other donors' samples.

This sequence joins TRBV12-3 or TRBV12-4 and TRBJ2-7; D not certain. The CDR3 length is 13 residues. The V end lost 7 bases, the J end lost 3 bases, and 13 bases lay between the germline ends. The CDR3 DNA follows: TGTGCCAGCACATTCGAAGCAGGCTACGAGCAGTACTTC. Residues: CASTFEAGYEQYF.

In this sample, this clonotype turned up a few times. CDR3 sequence: CASSLAPRVDTQYF. CDR3 in DNA: TGTGCCAGCAGTTTAGCCCCAAGGGTAGATACGCAGTATTTT. This chain links TRBV12-3 or TRBV12-4 with TRBJ2-3; D unclear. The V end lost 0 bases, the J end lost 5 bases, and 9 bases lay between the germline ends. CDR3 length: 14 amino acids.

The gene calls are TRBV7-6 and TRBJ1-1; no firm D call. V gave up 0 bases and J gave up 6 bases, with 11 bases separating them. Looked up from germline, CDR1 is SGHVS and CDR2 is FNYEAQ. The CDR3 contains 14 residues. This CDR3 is CASSLAHPGPEAFF. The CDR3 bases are TGTGCCAGCAGCTTAGCCCACCCGGGCCCTGAAGCTTTCTTT. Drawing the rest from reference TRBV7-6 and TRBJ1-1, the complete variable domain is GAGVSQSPRYKVTKRGQDVALRCDPISGHVSLYWYRQALGQGPEFLTYFNYEAQQDKSGLPNDRFSAERPEGSISTLTIQRTEQRDSAMYRCASSLAHPGPEAFFGQGTRLTVV.

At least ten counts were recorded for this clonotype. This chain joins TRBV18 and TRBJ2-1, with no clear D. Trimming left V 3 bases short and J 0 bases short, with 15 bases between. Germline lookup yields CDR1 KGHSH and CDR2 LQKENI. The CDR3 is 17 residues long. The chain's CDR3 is CASSPHVLRSSYNEQFF. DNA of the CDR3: TGTGCCAGCTCACCCCATGTGCTCCGGAGCTCCTACAATGAGCAGTTCTTC.

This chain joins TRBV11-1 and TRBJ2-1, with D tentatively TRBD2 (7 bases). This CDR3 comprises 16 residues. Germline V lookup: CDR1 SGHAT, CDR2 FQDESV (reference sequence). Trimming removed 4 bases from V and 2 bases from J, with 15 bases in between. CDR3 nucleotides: TGTGCCAGCAGCTCCCGGGCGGGGGCCGCCTACAATGAGCAGTTCTTC. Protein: CASSSRAGAAYNEQFF.

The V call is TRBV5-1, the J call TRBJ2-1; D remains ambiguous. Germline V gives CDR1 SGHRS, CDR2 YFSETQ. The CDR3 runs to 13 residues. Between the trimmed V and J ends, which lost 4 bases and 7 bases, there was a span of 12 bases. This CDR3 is CASSHRPGNEQFF. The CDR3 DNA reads TGCGCCAGCAGCCACCGACCTGGGAATGAGCAGTTCTTC.

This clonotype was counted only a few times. DNA for the CDR3: TGCAGTGTATGGGCTGCAGGGTCACCCCTCCACTTT. Translation: CSVWAAGSPLHF. This chain connects TRBV20-1 to TRBJ1-6, with a tentative D call TRBD1 (5 bases). The germline V gene has CDR1 DFQATT and CDR2 SNEGSKA (reference sequence). This CDR3 is 12 amino acids long. V lost 7 bases and J lost 10, with 14 bases in between.

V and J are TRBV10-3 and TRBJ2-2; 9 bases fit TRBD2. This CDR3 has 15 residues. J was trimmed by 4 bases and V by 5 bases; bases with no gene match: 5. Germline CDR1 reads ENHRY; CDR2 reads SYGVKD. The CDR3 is CAISISGSGTGELFF. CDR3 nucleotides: TGTGCCATCAGTATTAGCGGGAGTGGCACCGGGGAGCTGTTTTTT.

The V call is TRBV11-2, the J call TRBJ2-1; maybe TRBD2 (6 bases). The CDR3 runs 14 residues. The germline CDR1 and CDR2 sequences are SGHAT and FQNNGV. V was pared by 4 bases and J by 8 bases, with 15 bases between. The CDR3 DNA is TGTGCCAGCAGCTCCCGGGACTGGATGTATGAGCAGTTCTTC. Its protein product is CASSSRDWMYEQFF. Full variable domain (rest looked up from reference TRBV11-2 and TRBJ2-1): EAGVAQSPRYKIIEKRQSVAFWCNPISGHATLYWYQQILGQGPKLLIQFQNNGVVDDSQLPKDRFSAERLKGVDSTLKIQPAKLEDSAVYLCASSSRDWMYEQFFGPGTRLTVL.

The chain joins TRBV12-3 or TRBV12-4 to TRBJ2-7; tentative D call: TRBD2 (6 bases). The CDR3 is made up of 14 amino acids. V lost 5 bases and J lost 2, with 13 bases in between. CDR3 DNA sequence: TGTGCCAGCAGTCCCAGACTAGAAGCCTACGAGCAGTACTTC. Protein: CASSPRLEAYEQYF.

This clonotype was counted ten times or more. The CDR3, as DNA: TGTGCCAGCAGCCGGTACGAGCAGTACTTC. This translates into CASSRYEQYF. This chain joins TRBV28 and TRBJ2-7; no reliable D call. The germline V and J ends were trimmed by 6 bases and 4 bases, with 4 bases remaining between them. This CDR3 contains 10 residues. Germline CDR1 is MDHEN and CDR2 is SYDVKM.

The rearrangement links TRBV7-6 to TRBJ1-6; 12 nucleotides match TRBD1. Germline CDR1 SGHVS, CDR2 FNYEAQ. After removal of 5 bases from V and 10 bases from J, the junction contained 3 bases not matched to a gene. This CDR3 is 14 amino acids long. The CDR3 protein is CASSAGTGGSPLHF. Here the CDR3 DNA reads TGTGCCAGCAGCGCCGGGACAGGGGGCTCACCCCTCCACTTT.

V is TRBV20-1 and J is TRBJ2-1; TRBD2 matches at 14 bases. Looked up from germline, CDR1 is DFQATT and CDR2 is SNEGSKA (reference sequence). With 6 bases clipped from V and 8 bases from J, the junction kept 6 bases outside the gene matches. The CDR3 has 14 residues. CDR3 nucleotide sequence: TGCAGTGCGCGCGGGACTAGCGGGAGAGATGAGCAGTTCTTC. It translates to CSARGTSGRDEQFF.

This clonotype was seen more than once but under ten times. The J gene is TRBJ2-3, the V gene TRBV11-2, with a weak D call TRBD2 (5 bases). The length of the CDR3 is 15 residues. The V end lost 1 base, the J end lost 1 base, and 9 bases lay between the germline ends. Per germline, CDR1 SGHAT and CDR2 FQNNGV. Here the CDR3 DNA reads TGTGCCAGCAGCTTAGGTCTAGCTCGCACAGATACGCAGTATTTT. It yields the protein CASSLGLARTDTQYF.

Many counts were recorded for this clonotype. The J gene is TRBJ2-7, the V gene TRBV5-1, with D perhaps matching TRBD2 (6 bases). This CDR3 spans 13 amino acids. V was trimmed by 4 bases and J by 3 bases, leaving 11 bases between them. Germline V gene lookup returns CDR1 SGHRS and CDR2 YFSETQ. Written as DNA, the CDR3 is TGCGCCAGCAGCAAAGGGACTGTCTACGAGCAGTACTTC. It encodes CASSKGTVYEQYF.

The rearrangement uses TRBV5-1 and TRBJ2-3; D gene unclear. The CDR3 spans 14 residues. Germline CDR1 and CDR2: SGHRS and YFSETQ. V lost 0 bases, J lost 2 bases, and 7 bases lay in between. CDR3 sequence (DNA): TGCGCCAGCAGCTTGGACCCTCTCACAGATACGCAGTATTTT. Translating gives CASSLDPLTDTQYF.

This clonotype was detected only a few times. The CDR3 sequence: CASSLRRSYEQYF. The CDR3 coding sequence is TGTGCCAGCAGTTTACGAAGAAGCTACGAGCAGTACTTC. The J gene is TRBJ2-7, the V gene TRBV12-3 or TRBV12-4; D unclear. This CDR3 spans 13 amino acids. V was clipped by 2 bases and J by 3 bases, with 8 bases between them.

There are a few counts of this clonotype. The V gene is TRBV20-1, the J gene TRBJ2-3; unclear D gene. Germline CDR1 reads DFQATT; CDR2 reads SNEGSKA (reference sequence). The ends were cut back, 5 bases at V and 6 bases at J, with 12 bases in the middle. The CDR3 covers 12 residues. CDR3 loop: CSAAPIGDTQYF. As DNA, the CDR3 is TGCAGTGCTGCACCTATAGGGGATACGCAGTATTTT.

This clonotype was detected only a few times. The chain's CDR3 is CATSSRTSQPQHF. For the CDR3, the DNA is TGTGCCACCAGCAGCCGTACGTCTCAGCCCCAGCATTTT. The rearrangement uses TRBV15 and TRBJ1-5; no reliable D call. Looked up from germline, CDR1 is LNHNV and CDR2 is YYDKDF (reference sequence). The CDR3 sequence is 13 residues long. V lost 3 bases and J lost 6, with 9 bases in between.

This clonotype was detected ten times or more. Here the CDR3 DNA reads TGTGCCAGCAGTTACCTGGGCGGGAGTGTGACAGATACGCAGTATTTT. Translating it yields CASSYLGGSVTDTQYF. This rearrangement joins TRBV6-2 or TRBV6-3 to TRBJ2-3, with 7 bases lining up with TRBD2. CDR1 and CDR2 from the germline V gene are MNHEY and SVGEGT. The ends lost 2 bases at V and 3 bases at J; junction bases unmatched: 8. The CDR3 runs 16 residues.

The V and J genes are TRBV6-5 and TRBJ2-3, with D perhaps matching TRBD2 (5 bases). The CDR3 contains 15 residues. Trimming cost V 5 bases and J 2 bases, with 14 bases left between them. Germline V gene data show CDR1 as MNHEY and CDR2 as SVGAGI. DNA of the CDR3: TGTGCCAGCAGTCGCGCCCCTAGCCACACAGATACGCAGTATTTT. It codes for CASSRAPSHTDTQYF.

CDR3 nucleotides: TGCGCCAGCAGCCAAGAAGGAGGTTCAAGGACGTACGCCTACGAGCAGTACTTC. This codes for CASSQEGGSRTYAYEQYF. V and J are TRBV4-3 and TRBJ2-7; a possible D gene is TRBD2 (5 bases). The CDR3 extends over 18 amino acids. Trimming removed 0 bases at V and 2 bases at J, with 20 bases between. Germline values: CDR1 LGHNA, CDR2 YSLEER.

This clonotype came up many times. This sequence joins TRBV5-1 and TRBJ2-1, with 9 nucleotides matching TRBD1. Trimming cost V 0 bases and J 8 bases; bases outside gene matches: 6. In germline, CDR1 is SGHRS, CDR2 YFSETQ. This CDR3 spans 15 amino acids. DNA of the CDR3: TGCGCCAGCAGCTTGGGGGACAGGGATCTTGATGAGCAGTTCTTC. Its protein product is CASSLGDRDLDEQFF.